Shown below are 11 T cell receptor beta chains from a single sample sequenced in a study of blood T cell repertoires in COVID-19. Using immunoSEQ multiplex PCR, the repertoire was profiled, and TCRdb retains in-frame clones only, with some absent. The table has more than 250,000 clones, roughly 90% seen once. Sequencing was done on a sample of peripheral blood. These TCRs come from a man aged 18 to 30 who had recovered from COVID-19.

This clone was detected only a few times. CDR3 in amino acids: CASTLAGGPTDTQYF. The CDR3 DNA is TGTGCCAGCACCCTAGCGGGAGGGCCTACAGATACGCAGTATTTT. The chain links TRBV6-5 to TRBJ2-3; 12 positions match TRBD2. J was trimmed by 3 bases and V by 7 bases; bases with no gene match: 5. The V gene's germline CDR1 is MNHEY and CDR2 SVGAGI. The CDR3 is 15 residues long.

This clone was seen only once. The rearrangement joins TRBV6-6 to TRBJ1-5; D ambiguous. The V end was cut by 2 bases, the J end by 6 bases, with 5 bases between. Germline V gene sequence: CDR1 MNHNY, CDR2 SVGAGI (reference sequence). The CDR3 is 12 amino acids. CDR3 loop: CASSYEVQPQHF. The CDR3 bases are TGTGCCAGCAGTTACGAGGTTCAGCCCCAGCATTTT.

The chain has TRBV11-1 and TRBJ1-6, with TRBD1 matching over 12 bases. CDR1 and CDR2 (germline): SGHAT, FQDESV (reference sequence). The CDR3 is 16 amino acids. V shed 5 bases, J shed 8 bases, and the junction held 7 bases outside the gene matches. This CDR3 reads CASSRMGQGADSPLHF. CDR3 sequence (DNA): TGTGCCAGCAGCCGCATGGGACAGGGGGCTGATTCACCCCTCCACTTT.

This clone was seen only a few times. The CDR3 spells CASEVDGGNEQFF. The CDR3, as DNA: TGTGCCAGTGAGGTGGACGGGGGAAATGAGCAGTTCTTC. The chain joins TRBV19 to TRBJ2-1; D possibly corresponds to TRBD2 (6 bases). V was pared by 8 bases and J by 7 bases, with 15 bases between. Per the germline V gene, CDR1 is LNHDA and CDR2 is SQIVND (reference sequence). This CDR3 spans 13 amino acids. The full variable domain, with the rest looked up from reference TRBV19 and TRBJ2-1, is DGGITQSPKYLFRKEGQNVTLSCEQNLNHDAMYWYRQDPGQGLRLIYYSQIVNDFQKGDIAEGYSVSREKKESFPLTVTSAQKNPTAFYLCASEVDGGNEQFFGPGTRLTVL.

This chain connects TRBV29-1 to TRBJ2-2, with TRBD2 matching 13 bases. With 6 bases clipped from V and 8 bases from J, the junction kept 9 bases outside the gene matches. Germline V gives CDR1 SQVTM, CDR2 ANQGSEA. CDR3 length equals 15 residues. The CDR3: CSVRSPGLAGGELFF. The DNA for the CDR3 is TGCAGCGTCCGATCGCCGGGACTAGCGGGAGGGGAGCTGTTTTTT.

CDR3 protein: CASSVEAGLYEQYF. The CDR3 region has the DNA TGTGCCAGCAGCGTAGAGGCAGGCCTCTACGAGCAGTACTTC. This chain uses TRBV9 with TRBJ2-7; D remains unclear. V was pared by 0 bases and J by 3 bases, with 10 bases between. This CDR3 has 14 amino acids. CDR1 is SGDLS and CDR2 is YYNGEE in the germline V gene.

This clone was seen only once. The CDR3 nucleotides are TGTGCCAGCACCGGGGGACAGGGGTGGGGGACCCAGTACTTC. It translates to CASTGGQGWGTQYF. The rearrangement links TRBV6-5 to TRBJ2-5, with 10 bases matching TRBD1. Germline loops: CDR1 MNHEY, CDR2 SVGAGI. V lost 7 bases and J lost 7; bases outside the gene matches: 9. The CDR3 is 14 residues long.

This chain joins TRBV5-4 and TRBJ2-7, with D possibly matching TRBD1 (5 bases). Trimming cost V 2 bases and J 5 bases, with 14 bases left between them. CDR1 is SGHNT and CDR2 is YYREEE in the germline V gene (reference sequence). The CDR3 extends over 14 amino acids. CDR3 amino acids: CASSFDLIGDEQYF. The DNA of the CDR3 is TGTGCCAGCAGCTTTGATTTAATAGGGGACGAGCAGTACTTC.

V is TRBV30 and J is TRBJ2-7, with D tentatively TRBD2 (6 bases). The CDR3 spans 11 residues. Trimming stripped 5 bases from V and 6 bases from J, with 11 bases between. Per the germline V gene, CDR1 is GTSNPN and CDR2 is SVGIG (reference sequence). DNA of the CDR3: TGTGCCTGGGGCGGAGGGCGCGAGCAGTACTTC. This translates into CAWGGGREQYF.

V and J are TRBV4-3 and TRBJ1-2; 9 bases fit TRBD1. Per the germline V gene, CDR1 is LGHNA and CDR2 is YSLEER. Trimming at V came to 1 base and at J to 2 bases, leaving 5 bases not matched to a gene. There are 16 residues in the CDR3. CDR3 sequence: CASSQAPQGANYGYTF. The DNA for the CDR3 is TGCGCCAGCAGCCAAGCCCCACAGGGGGCGAACTATGGCTACACCTTC.

The V and J genes are TRBV6-5 and TRBJ1-3; D not resolved. Germline CDR1 is MNHEY and CDR2 is SVGAGI. Between the trimmed V and J ends, which lost 8 bases and 3 bases, there was a span of 14 bases. This CDR3 is built from 14 residues. CDR3 bases: TGTGCCAGCTCCCTAGGCTTAAGTGGAAACACCATATATTTT. Translating gives CASSLGLSGNTIYF.